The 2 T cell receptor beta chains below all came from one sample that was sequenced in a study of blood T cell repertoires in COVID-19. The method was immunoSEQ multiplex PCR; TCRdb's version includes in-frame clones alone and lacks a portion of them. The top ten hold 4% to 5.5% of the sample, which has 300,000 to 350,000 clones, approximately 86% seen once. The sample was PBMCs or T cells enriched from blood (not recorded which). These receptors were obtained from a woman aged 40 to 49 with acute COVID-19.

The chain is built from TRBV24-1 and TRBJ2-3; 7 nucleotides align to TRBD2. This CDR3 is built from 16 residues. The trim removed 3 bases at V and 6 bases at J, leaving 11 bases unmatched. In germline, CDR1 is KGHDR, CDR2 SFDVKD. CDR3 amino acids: CATSDRREGLSDTQYF. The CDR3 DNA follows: TGTGCCACCAGTGATCGCAGGGAGGGCCTATCCGATACGCAGTATTTT.

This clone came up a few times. CDR3 in amino acids: CASSDLRTWGASTDTQYF. The CDR3 coding sequence is TGTGCCAGCAGTGATCTAAGGACCTGGGGCGCTAGCACAGATACGCAGTATTTT. This chain links TRBV2 with TRBJ2-3; D might be TRBD1 (5 bases). Germline-derived CDR1 and CDR2 are SNHLY and FYNNEI. The CDR3 has 18 amino acids. V was cut by 3 bases and J by 0 bases, with 19 bases left in between.